One sample yielded the 7 T cell receptor beta chains listed below, sequenced in a study of identical twins. TCRdb re-called the 5' RACE reads through MiXCR, storing one row per CDR3 protein. The top ten clones hold 2.1% of a sample with 280,000 or so distinct CDR3 sequences, 8% to 9% of them seen once. This sample was also put to use in a study of yellow fever vaccine responses in identical twins.

The sample comprised memory (CD45RO+) T cells sorted from blood. Every receptor here comes from a woman between 18 and 30 years old in good health.

The chain joins TRBV11-2 to TRBJ2-1; D call uncertain. CDR3 size: 14 residues. Germline lookup yields CDR1 SGHAT and CDR2 FQNNGV. Deletions cut 0 bases from V and 9 bases from J, with 12 bases between. CDR3 residues: CASSLDAASGEQFF. Here the CDR3 DNA reads TGTGCCAGCAGCTTAGACGCAGCGTCTGGTGAGCAGTTCTTC.

This clonotype was counted ten times or more. This chain uses TRBV2 with TRBJ2-3; no clear D gene. V was trimmed by 1 base and J by 10 bases, leaving 18 bases between them. Germline assignment: CDR1 SNHLY and CDR2 FYNNEI. The CDR3 has 15 residues. DNA of the CDR3: TGTGCCAGCAGTGAAGGGTCTATCAGCCCCGGTGCGCAGTATTTT. Translation gives CASSEGSISPGAQYF.

This clonotype has at least ten counts. The chain carries TRBV5-1 and TRBJ1-5, with D possibly being TRBD1 (5 bases). The V end lost 5 bases, the J end lost 0 bases, and 12 bases lay between the germline ends. This CDR3 spans 15 amino acids. Germline V CDR1 and CDR2: SGHRS, YFSETQ. CDR3: CASRGGTGSNQPQHF. For the CDR3, the DNA is TGCGCCAGCAGGGGAGGAACAGGTAGCAATCAGCCCCAGCATTTT.

The CDR3 sequence is CASSEGGRRHYEQYF. For the CDR3, the DNA is TGTGCCAGCAGTGAGGGCGGGAGAAGGCACTACGAGCAGTACTTC. This chain links TRBV2 with TRBJ2-7; 7 positions match TRBD2. The germline V gene has CDR1 SNHLY and CDR2 FYNNEI. The CDR3 is made up of 15 amino acids. J lost 3 bases, V lost 3 bases, and 8 bases had no gene match.

Comments on this clonotype: Given a much more abundant clone one base away, this may be a read error. The rearrangement uses TRBV5-6 and TRBJ2-1; no clear D. The ends were cut back, 3 bases at V and 4 bases at J, with 14 bases in the middle. This CDR3 is built from 15 residues. The germline CDR1 and CDR2 sequences are SGHDT and YYEEEE. In DNA, the CDR3 is TGTGCCAGCAGCTCGGTAGGCCGCGGATACAATGAGCAGTTCTTC. Its protein is CASSSVGRGYNEQFF.

At least ten counts were recorded for this clonotype. CDR3 DNA sequence: TGTGCCATCAGTGCCAACTCTGGGGCCGATGAGCAGTTCTTC. Its protein product is CAISANSGADEQFF. The V and J genes are TRBV10-3 and TRBJ2-1, with D possibly TRBD1 on 5 matching bases. The germline V gene encodes CDR1 ENHRY and CDR2 SYGVKD. V lost 4 bases and J 8 bases, leaving 15 bases between the germline ends. The CDR3 contains 14 residues.

This clonotype was detected ten times or more. CDR3 sequence: CASTQTELSGNTIYF. The DNA for the CDR3 is TGTGCCAGCACCCAGACGGAACTCTCTGGAAACACCATATATTTT. V usage is TRBV6-5 and J usage is TRBJ1-3; no clear D. V was clipped by 7 bases and J by 0 bases, with 13 bases between them. The length of the CDR3 is 15 residues. From germline, CDR1 is MNHEY and CDR2 SVGAGI.